This paragraph covers one TCR beta chain sequence. Its cognate antigen has yet to be identified. At one end the junction does not follow the germline gene, possibly because of a read error. The sample belongs to a study of OX40 agonist ivuxolimab in advanced cancers. Turning to the overall study: The costimulatory receptor OX40 (CD134) was targeted by ivuxolimab, a fully human IgG2 agonistic monoclonal antibody. The dose-escalation cohort was about 87% male with a mean age of roughly 60 years, ranging from roughly 23 to 85. Of the approximately 54 patients in dose escalation, 19 had hepatocellular carcinoma, around 15 had melanoma, 9 had renal cell carcinoma and 9 had head and neck cancer. Intravenous ivuxolimab was administered to patients every 2 weeks at six dose levels: 0.01, 0.1, 0.3, 1.5, 3 and 10 mg/kg. The monotherapy dose-escalation portion (N of about 47 patients) of the phase I ivuxolimab trial is reported in the paper. Patients were allowed to have had prior anti-PD-1, anti-PD-L1 or anti-CTLA-4 therapy, and roughly 40% of the dose-escalation patients had been treated with checkpoint inhibitors. Partial responses occurred in three dose-escalation patients, of whom one had hepatocellular carcinoma and two had cutaneous melanoma. Peripheral TCRbeta sequencing aimed to test whether ivuxolimab altered TCR sequence diversity and caused clonal T-cell expansion.

The CDR3 measures 15 amino acids from cysteine to phenylalanine. Only CDR3 DNA remains: 45 bases, in frame from the first base. The germline V gene encodes CDR1 SSHAT and CDR2 FNYEAQ (reference sequence). The research as a whole found: In partial responders in the 0.1-3.0 mg/kg groups, normalized peripheral clonal expansion was found to be among the lowest, especially among CD8+ T cells. Low levels of normalized T-cell clonal expansion were also seen in some patients who did not respond. The antigen specificity of the clonally expanded peripheral T cells was not determined. At doses of 0.1 to 3.0 mg/kg, clonal expansion of both CD4+ and CD8+ T cells in blood was seen between baseline and week 6. On average, CD8+ T cells showed more expanded clones than CD4+ T cells after ivuxolimab.

Patients with autoimmune disease history or receiving systemic immunosuppression were excluded from the trial. In every dose cohort, peripheral blood was drawn for TCR sequencing at baseline, cycle 4 day 1, and cycle 7 day 1. Samples came from an open-label, multicenter, first-in-human phase I dose-escalation trial of ivuxolimab. Adults with locally advanced or metastatic head and neck squamous cell, hepatocellular, melanoma or renal cell carcinoma were enrolled in the trial. Before TCR sequencing, CD4+ T cells and CD8+ T cells were sorted from peripheral blood as separate populations. Genomic DNA was isolated from the sorted cells so that the TCRbeta CDR3 region could be sequenced. The immunoSEQ Assay was used for sequencing of TCRbeta CDR3 regions. TCRdb took this table from immuneACCESS and kept in-frame rearrangements with V and J called. Such tables lack part of the clones; where checked against another copy, unresolved V genes explain under half of the gap, and the rest is unexplained. Recorded for this sample are tens of thousands of clones; roughly 87% of them occurred a single time. The ten largest account for approximately 0.3% of the sample.

This TCR was recovered from an adult with an advanced solid tumor such as melanoma, head and neck, liver or kidney cancer. The source was CD4+ or CD8+ T cells sorted from blood, collected in a trial of the OX40 agonist ivuxolimab. The chain is made from TRBV7-7 and TRBJ2-5; 6 matching bases give a weak D call of TRBD1. DNA sequence: TGTGCTAGCAGCTCATCGAATACAGGGCTGGAGACCCAGTACTTC. The encoded protein is CASSSSNTGLETQYF.